This T cell receptor beta chain was sequenced for a study of CD8+ T cells in alopecia areata. Study-wide results and caveats: Across lesional scalp, and particularly alopecia totalis/universalis, clonality surpassed that of normal scalp.

Sequencing templates came from extracted RNA that was reverse transcribed into cDNA. The data were produced by immunoSEQ multiplex PCR, yet TCRdb's version contains in-frame clones alone and is incomplete. The sample has 200,000 to 250,000 clones, about 60% seen once. As for this clone: The target antigen is unknown.

The researchers isolated CD4+ and CD8+ T cells from PBMCs by sorting. The sequencing used CD4+ T cells sorted from blood, collected at week 0. The clonotype originates from a human donor with alopecia areata.

In DNA, the CDR3 is TGTGCCAGCAGTTTAGCGGGGTCGAACACCGGGGAGCTGTTTTTT. It specifies CASSLAGSNTGELFF. The V call is TRBV28, the J call TRBJ2-2, with D possibly being TRBD2 (6 bases). Trimming stripped 2 bases from V and 0 bases from J, with 7 bases between. The CDR3 sequence is 15 residues long. The germline V gene encodes CDR1 MDHEN and CDR2 SYDVKM.